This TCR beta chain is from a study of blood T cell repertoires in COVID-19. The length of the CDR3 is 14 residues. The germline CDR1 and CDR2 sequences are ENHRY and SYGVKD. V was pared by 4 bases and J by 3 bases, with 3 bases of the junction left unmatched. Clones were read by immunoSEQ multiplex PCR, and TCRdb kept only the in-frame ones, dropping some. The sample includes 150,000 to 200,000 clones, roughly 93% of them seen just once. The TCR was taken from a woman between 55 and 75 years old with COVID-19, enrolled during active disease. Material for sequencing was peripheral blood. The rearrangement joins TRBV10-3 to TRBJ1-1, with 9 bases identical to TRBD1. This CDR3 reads CAISGGQGYTEAFF. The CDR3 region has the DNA TGTGCCATCAGTGGGGGACAGGGATACACTGAAGCTTTCTTT.